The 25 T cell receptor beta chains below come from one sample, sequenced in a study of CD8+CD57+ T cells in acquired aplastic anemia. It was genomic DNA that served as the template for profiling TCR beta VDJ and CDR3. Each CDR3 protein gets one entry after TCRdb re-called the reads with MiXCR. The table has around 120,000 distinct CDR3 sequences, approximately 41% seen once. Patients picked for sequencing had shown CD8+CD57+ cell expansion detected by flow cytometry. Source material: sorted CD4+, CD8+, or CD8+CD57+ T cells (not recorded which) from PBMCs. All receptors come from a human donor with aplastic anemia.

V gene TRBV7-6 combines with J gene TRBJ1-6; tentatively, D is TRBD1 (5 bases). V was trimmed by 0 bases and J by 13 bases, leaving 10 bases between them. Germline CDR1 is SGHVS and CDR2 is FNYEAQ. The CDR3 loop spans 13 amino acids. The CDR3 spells CASSLAPQAPLHF. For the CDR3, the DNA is TGTGCCAGCAGCTTAGCTCCACAGGCTCCCCTCCACTTT.

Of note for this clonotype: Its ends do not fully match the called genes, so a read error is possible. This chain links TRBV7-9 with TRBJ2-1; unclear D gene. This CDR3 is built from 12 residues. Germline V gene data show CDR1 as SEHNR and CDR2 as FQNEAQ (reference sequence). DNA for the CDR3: TGTGCCAGCAGCCCCTCCCACAATGAGCAGTTCTTC. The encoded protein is CASSPSHNEQFF. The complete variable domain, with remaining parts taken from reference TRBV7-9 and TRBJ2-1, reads DTGVSQNPRHKITKRGQNVTFRCDPISEHNRLYWYRQTLGQGPEFLTYFQNEAQLEKSRLLSDRFSAERPKGSFSTLEIQRTEQGDSAMYLCASSPSHNEQFFGPGTRLTVL.

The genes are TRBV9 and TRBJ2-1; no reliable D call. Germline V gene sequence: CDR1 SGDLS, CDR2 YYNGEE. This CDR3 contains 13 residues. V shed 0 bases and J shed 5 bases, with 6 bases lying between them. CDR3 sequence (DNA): TGTGCCAGCAGCGTAGTAGGAGACAATGAGCAGTTCTTC. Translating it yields CASSVVGDNEQFF.

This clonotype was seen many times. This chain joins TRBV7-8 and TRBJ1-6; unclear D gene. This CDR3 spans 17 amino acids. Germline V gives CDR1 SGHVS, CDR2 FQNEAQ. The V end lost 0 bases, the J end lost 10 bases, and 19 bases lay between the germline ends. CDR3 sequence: CASSLAGVHLLESPLHF. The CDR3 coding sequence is TGTGCCAGCAGCTTAGCCGGGGTCCACCTCCTAGAGTCACCCCTCCACTTT. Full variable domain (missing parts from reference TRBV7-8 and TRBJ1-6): GAGVSQSPRYKVAKRGQDVALRCDPISGHVSLFWYQQALGQGPEFLTYFQNEAQLDKSGLPSDRFFAERPEGSVSTLKIQRTQQEDSAVYLCASSLAGVHLLESPLHFGNGTRLTVT.

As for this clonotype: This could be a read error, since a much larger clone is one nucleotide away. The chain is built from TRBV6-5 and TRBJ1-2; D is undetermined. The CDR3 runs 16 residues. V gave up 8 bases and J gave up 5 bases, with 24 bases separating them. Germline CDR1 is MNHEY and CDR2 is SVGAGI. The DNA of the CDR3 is TGTGCCAGCCGTTCCTTTTCGCTAGGAGTCTCTTATGGCTACACCTTC. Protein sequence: CASRSFSLGVSYGYTF.

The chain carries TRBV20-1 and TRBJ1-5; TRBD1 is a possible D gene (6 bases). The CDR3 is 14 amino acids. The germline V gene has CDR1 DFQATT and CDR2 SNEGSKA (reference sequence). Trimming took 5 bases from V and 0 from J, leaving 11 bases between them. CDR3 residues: CSAPDSNSNQPQHF. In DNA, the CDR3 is TGCAGTGCTCCGGACAGTAATAGCAATCAGCCCCAGCATTTT.

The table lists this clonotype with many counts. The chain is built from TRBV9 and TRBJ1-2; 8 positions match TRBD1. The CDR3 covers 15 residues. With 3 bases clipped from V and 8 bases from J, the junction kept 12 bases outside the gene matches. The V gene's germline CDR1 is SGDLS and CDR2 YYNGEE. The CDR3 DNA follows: TGTGCCAGCAGCGCCGAACCTCGGACAGGGAACGGCTACACCTTC. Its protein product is CASSAEPRTGNGYTF.

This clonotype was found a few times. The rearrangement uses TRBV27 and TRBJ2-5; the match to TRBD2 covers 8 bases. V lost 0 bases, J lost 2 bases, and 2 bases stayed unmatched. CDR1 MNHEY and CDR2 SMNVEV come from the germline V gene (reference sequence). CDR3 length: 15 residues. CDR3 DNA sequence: TGTGCCAGCAGTTTATCGCGGGGGGAACAAGAGACCCAGTACTTC. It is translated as CASSLSRGEQETQYF.

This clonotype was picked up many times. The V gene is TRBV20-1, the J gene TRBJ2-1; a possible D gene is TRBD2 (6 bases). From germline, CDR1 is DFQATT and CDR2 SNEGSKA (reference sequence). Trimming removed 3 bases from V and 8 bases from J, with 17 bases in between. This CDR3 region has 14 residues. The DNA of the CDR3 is TGCAGTGCTAGCGGGGGAGTACGGTGGGATGAGCAGTTCTTC. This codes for CSASGGVRWDEQFF.

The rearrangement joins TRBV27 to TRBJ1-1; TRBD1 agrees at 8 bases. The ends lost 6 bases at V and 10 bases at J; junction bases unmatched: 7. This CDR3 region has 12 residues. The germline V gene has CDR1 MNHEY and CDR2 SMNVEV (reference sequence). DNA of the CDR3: TGTGCCAGCAGGGAACAGGGGGTAGGAGCTTTCTTT. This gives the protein CASREQGVGAFF.

For the CDR3, the DNA is TGTGCCACCAGCAGCGCATCCGGGACAGGGACTTCCGAGCAGTACTTC. Its protein product is CATSSASGTGTSEQYF. V and J are TRBV15 and TRBJ2-7, with TRBD1 identical over 9 bases. Trimming took 3 bases from V and 6 from J; bases not matched to a gene: 12. The CDR3 is 16 amino acids. From germline, CDR1 is LNHNV and CDR2 YYDKDF (reference sequence).

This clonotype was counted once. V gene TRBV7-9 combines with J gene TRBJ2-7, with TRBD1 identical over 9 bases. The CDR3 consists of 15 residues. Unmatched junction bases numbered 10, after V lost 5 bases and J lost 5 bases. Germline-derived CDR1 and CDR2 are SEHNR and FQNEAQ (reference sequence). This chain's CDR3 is CASSTPGQGLDEQYF. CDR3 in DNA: TGTGCCAGCAGCACGCCGGGACAGGGTCTCGACGAGCAGTACTTC.

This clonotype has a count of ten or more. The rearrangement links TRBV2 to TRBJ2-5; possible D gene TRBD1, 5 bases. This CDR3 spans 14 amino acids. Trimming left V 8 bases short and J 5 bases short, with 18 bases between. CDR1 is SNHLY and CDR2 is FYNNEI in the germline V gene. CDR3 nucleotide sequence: TGTGCCAGCTCCTCCCGGCCAGGGTCCGAGACCCAGTACTTC. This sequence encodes CASSSRPGSETQYF.

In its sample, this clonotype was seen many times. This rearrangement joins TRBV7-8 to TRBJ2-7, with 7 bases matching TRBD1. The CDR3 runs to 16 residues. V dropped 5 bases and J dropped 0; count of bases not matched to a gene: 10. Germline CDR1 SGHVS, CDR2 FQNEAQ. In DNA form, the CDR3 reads TGTGCCAGCAGCAACCCGACAGGGCTAAGCTCCTACGAGCAGTACGTC. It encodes CASSNPTGLSSYEQYV.

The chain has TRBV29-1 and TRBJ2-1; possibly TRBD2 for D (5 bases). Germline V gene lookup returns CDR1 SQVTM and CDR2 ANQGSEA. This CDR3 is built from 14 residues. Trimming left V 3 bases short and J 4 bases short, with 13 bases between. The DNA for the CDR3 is TGCAGCGTTGACCGCGGGCTGGGGTACAATGAGCAGTTCTTC. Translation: CSVDRGLGYNEQFF.

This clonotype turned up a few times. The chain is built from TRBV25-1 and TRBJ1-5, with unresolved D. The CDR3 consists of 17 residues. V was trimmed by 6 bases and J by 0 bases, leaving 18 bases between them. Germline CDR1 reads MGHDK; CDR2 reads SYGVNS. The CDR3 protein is CASRSEYSRYSNQPQHF. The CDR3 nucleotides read TGTGCCAGCAGGAGCGAGTACAGTCGGTATAGCAATCAGCCCCAGCATTTT.

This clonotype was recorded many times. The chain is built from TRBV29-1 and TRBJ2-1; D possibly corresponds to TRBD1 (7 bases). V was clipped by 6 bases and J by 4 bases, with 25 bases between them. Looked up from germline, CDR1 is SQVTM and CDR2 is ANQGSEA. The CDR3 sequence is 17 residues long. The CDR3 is CSVVPWRGPTDYNEQFF. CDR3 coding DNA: TGCAGCGTCGTACCCTGGAGGGGGCCTACCGATTACAATGAGCAGTTCTTC.

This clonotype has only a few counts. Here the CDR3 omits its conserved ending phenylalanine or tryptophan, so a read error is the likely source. DNA of the CDR3: TGTGCCAGCAGAACAAGGGGGCGCAGAACTGAAGCTTTCCTT. It is translated as CASRTRGRRTEAFL. The gene calls are TRBV6-6 and TRBJ1-1; 7 positions agree with TRBD1. The CDR3 is 14 amino acids. The germline CDR1 and CDR2 sequences are MNHNY and SVGAGI (reference sequence). The ends lost 6 bases at V and 5 bases at J; junction bases unmatched: 9.

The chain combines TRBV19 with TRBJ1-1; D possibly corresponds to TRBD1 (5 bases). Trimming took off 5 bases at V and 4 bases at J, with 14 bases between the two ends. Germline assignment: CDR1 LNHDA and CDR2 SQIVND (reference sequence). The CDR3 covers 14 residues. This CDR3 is CASSFPGKATEAFF. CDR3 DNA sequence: TGTGCCAGTAGTTTTCCAGGGAAGGCCACTGAAGCTTTCTTT.

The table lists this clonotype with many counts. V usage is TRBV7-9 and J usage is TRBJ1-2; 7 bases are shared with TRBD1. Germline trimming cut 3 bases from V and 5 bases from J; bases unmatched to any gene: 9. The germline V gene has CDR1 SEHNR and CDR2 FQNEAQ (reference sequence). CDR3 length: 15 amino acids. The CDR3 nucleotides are TGTGCCAGCAGCTTTCGGGGTGCGACAGGGTATGGCTACACCTTC. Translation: CASSFRGATGYGYTF.

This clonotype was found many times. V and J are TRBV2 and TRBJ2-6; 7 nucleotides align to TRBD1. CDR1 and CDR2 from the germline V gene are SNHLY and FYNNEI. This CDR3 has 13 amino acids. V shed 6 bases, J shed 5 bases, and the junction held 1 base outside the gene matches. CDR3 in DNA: TGTGCCAGCAGGACAGGGAGGGCCAACGTCCTGACTTTC. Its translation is CASRTGRANVLTF.

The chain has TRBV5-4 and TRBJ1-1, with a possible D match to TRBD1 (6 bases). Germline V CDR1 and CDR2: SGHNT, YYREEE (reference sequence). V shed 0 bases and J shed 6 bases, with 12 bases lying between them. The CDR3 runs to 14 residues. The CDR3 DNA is TGTGCCAGCAGCTTGGGTCAGGGGATGTCTGAAGCTTTCTTT. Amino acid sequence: CASSLGQGMSEAFF.

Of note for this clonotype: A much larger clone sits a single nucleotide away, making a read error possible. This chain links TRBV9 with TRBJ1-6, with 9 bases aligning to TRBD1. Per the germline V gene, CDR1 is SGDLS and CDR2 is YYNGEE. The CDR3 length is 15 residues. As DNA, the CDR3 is TGTGCCAGCAGCGCGGGACAGGGAGGTCATTCACCCCCCCACTTT. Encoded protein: CASSAGQGGHSPPHF.

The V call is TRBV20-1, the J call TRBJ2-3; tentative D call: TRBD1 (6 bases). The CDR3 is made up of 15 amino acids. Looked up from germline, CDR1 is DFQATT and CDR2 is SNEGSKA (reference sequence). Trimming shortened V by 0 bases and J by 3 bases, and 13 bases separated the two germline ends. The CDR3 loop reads CSARDTGSGTDTQYF. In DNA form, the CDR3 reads TGCAGTGCTAGAGACACAGGGTCAGGTACAGATACGCAGTATTTT.

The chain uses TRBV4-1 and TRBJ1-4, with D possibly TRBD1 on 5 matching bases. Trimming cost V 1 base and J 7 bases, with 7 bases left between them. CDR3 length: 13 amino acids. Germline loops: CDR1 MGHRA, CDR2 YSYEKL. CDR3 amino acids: CASSQVQGEKLFF. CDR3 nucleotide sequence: TGCGCCAGCAGCCAAGTTCAGGGTGAAAAACTGTTTTTT.